Shown below are 29 T cell receptor beta chains from a single sample sequenced in a study of cytomegalovirus exposure and HLA in healthy donors. Researchers ran the PCR with 60 Vbeta and 13 Jbeta primers. Profiled with immunoSEQ multiplex PCR; TCRdb holds only in-frame clones, not every one. This table holds some 130,000 clones, 70% to 80% found once. Material: PBMCs. All receptors come from a female donor in good health and CMV-seronegative.

V and J are TRBV4-1 and TRBJ2-7, with 7 bases that match TRBD1. Germline-derived CDR1 and CDR2 are MGHRA and YSYEKL. The V and J ends lost 1 base and 6 bases, in that order; junction bases with no gene match: 9. CDR3 length: 15 amino acids. Written as DNA, the CDR3 is TGCGCCAGCAGCCAAGGATGGGACAGACGCAGCGAGCAGTACTTC. This translates into CASSQGWDRRSEQYF.

The chain recombines TRBV30 with TRBJ2-3, with D hard to call. Germline CDR1 reads GTSNPN; CDR2 reads SVGIG (reference sequence). The CDR3 length is 12 residues. Trimming removed 0 bases from V and 2 bases from J, with 3 bases in between. CDR3 nucleotides: TGTGCCTGGAGTGTACTCACAGATACGCAGTATTTT. Protein product: CAWSVLTDTQYF.

The J gene is TRBJ2-1, the V gene TRBV9; TRBD2 aligns across 15 bases. Germline values: CDR1 SGDLS, CDR2 YYNGEE. There are 18 residues in the CDR3. After removal of 4 bases from V and 1 base from J, the junction contained 6 bases not matched to a gene. The CDR3 region has the DNA TGTGCCAGCAGCAGGACTAGCGGGAGGGCCGGGTCCTACAATGAGCAGTTCTTC. Translating gives CASSRTSGRAGSYNEQFF.

The chain recombines TRBV6-5 with TRBJ1-2; 7 positions match TRBD1. Germline V gene lookup returns CDR1 MNHEY and CDR2 SVGAGI. There are 14 residues in the CDR3. After removal of 4 bases from V and 4 bases from J, the junction contained 6 bases not matched to a gene. In nucleotides, the CDR3 is TGTGCCAGCAGTTTTGAACAGGGGAGCTATGGCTACACCTTC. Translation: CASSFEQGSYGYTF.

This clone was observed a handful of times. The rearrangement uses TRBV18 and TRBJ1-2; D is ambiguous. CDR3 length equals 13 residues. V shed 6 bases and J shed 8 bases, with 16 bases lying between them. Germline V gene data show CDR1 as KGHSH and CDR2 as LQKENI. The CDR3 DNA reads as TGTGCCAGCTCTGACGCGAAAGGAGAAGGCTACACCTTC. It codes for CASSDAKGEGYTF.

The chain uses TRBV7-7 and TRBJ2-2; D is undetermined. This CDR3 spans 16 amino acids. CDR1 and CDR2 from the germline V gene are SSHAT and FNYEAQ (reference sequence). V lost 2 bases and J lost 1, with 11 bases in between. The CDR3 DNA reads as TGTGCCAGCAGCTTACAGCCCCCAGGGAACACCGGGGAGCTGTTTTTT. It encodes CASSLQPPGNTGELFF.

This clone has only a few counts. The rearrangement links TRBV6-1 to TRBJ2-3; D is perhaps TRBD1 (7 bases). This CDR3 comprises 13 residues. The germline V and J ends were trimmed by 6 bases and 6 bases, with 13 bases remaining between them. The germline gives CDR1 MNHNS, CDR2 SASEGT. CDR3 protein: CASREGAGDTQYF. The CDR3 coding sequence is TGTGCCAGCAGGGAGGGGGCAGGGGATACGCAGTATTTT.

The chain combines TRBV11-2 with TRBJ2-4; D is perhaps TRBD2 (6 bases). CDR3 length: 14 residues. Trimming cost V 5 bases and J 11 bases, with 19 bases left between them. Germline lookup yields CDR1 SGHAT and CDR2 FQNNGV. CDR3 in amino acids: CASSTYGGPGVQYF. The CDR3 DNA reads TGTGCCAGCAGCACTTACGGGGGTCCAGGCGTTCAGTACTTC.

The rearrangement links TRBV7-2 to TRBJ2-7, with D perhaps matching TRBD2 (5 bases). V dropped 0 bases and J dropped 7 bases, with 10 bases sitting between them. The CDR3 consists of 13 residues. Germline-derived CDR1 and CDR2 are SGHTA and FQGNSA. The CDR3 loop is CASSLASGREQYF. The DNA for the CDR3 is TGTGCCAGCAGCTTAGCGTCGGGGAGAGAGCAGTACTTC.

The CDR3 DNA reads as TGTGCCTGGAGCTTAATGGTAGGGGGGGGATGGAACACCGGGGAGCTGTTTTTT. Amino acids: CAWSLMVGGGWNTGELFF. The chain links TRBV30 to TRBJ2-2, with D perhaps TRBD2 (7 bases). This CDR3 has 18 amino acids. Germline V gene lookup returns CDR1 GTSNPN and CDR2 SVGIG (reference sequence). V was shortened by 3 bases and J by 1 base, with 21 bases between the two germline ends. Using reference TRBV30 and TRBJ2-2 for the parts outside the CDR3, the full variable domain is SQTIHQWPATLVQPVGSPLSLECTVEGTSNPNLYWYRQAAGRGLQLLFYSVGIGQISSEVPQNLSASRPQDRQFILSSKKLLLSDSGFYLCAWSLMVGGGWNTGELFFGEGSRLTVL.

This chain connects TRBV4-1 to TRBJ2-2; D possibly corresponds to TRBD2 (6 bases). The CDR3 loop spans 17 amino acids. Trimming cost V 1 base and J 0 bases, with 12 bases left between them. Germline values: CDR1 MGHRA, CDR2 YSYEKL. The CDR3 sequence is CASSQGAASANTGELFF. As DNA, the CDR3 is TGCGCCAGCAGCCAAGGGGCGGCTAGCGCGAACACCGGGGAGCTGTTTTTT.

The chain is built from TRBV12-5 and TRBJ2-5, with D maybe TRBD1 (7 bases). The V gene lost 5 bases and the J gene lost 5 bases, with 12 bases spanning the gap. This CDR3 has 13 residues. The germline V gene encodes CDR1 LGHNT and CDR2 FRNRAP. CDR3 amino acids: CASGPSGGETQYF. The CDR3 coding sequence is TGTGCTAGTGGTCCCTCAGGGGGGGAGACCCAGTACTTC.

The V call is TRBV5-1, the J call TRBJ2-7; TRBD2 matches at 12 bases. The CDR3 totals 16 residues. Germline V lookup: CDR1 SGHRS, CDR2 YFSETQ. The V and J ends lost 4 bases and 2 bases, in that order; junction bases with no gene match: 7. The CDR3 DNA sequence: TGCGCCAGCAGCCCGGGGCTAGCGGGAGGGCCCTACGAGCAGTACTTC. Amino acids: CASSPGLAGGPYEQYF.

The genes are TRBV7-9 and TRBJ1-1; 9 nucleotides align to TRBD1. The CDR3 sequence is 15 residues long. Trimming removed 2 bases from V and 1 base from J; junction bases left unmatched: 2. CDR1 SEHNR and CDR2 FQNEAQ come from the germline V gene (reference sequence). CDR3 in DNA: TGTGCCAGCAGCTTACCGGACAGGGGGAACACTGAAGCTTTCTTT. It codes for CASSLPDRGNTEAFF. The full variable domain, in which reference TRBV7-9 and TRBJ1-1 provide the parts outside the CDR3, is DTGVSQNPRHKITKRGQNVTFRCDPISEHNRLYWYRQTLGQGPEFLTYFQNEAQLEKSRLLSDRFSAERPKGSFSTLEIQRTEQGDSAMYLCASSLPDRGNTEAFFGQGTRLTVV.

This chain connects TRBV5-1 to TRBJ1-3; TRBD1 matches 7 bases. Germline-derived CDR1 and CDR2 are SGHRS and YFSETQ. V lost 1 base to trimming and J lost 4 bases; unmatched junction nucleotides: 2. The CDR3 covers 14 residues. In nucleotides, the CDR3 is TGCGCCAGCAGCTTGCAGGGGGGAGGAAACACCATATATTTT. Translated: CASSLQGGGNTIYF.

J is TRBJ2-5 and V is TRBV7-8, with TRBD2 matching over 12 bases. The CDR3 is 16 residues long. J lost 4 bases, V lost 3 bases, and 6 bases had no gene match. Germline V gives CDR1 SGHVS, CDR2 FQNEAQ. In nucleotides, the CDR3 is TGTGCCAGCAGCTTGCCCTCTAGCGGGAGGGGAGAGACCCAGTACTTC. Translating it yields CASSLPSSGRGETQYF.

This clone was detected once. The chain has TRBV2 and TRBJ2-6, with D tentatively TRBD1 (5 bases). CDR1 and CDR2 (germline): SNHLY, FYNNEI. With 7 bases removed from V and 4 bases from J, the gap between germline ends came to 11 bases. The CDR3 has 14 residues. The CDR3 sequence is CASTRESGANVLTF. CDR3 DNA: TGTGCCAGCACCAGGGAATCAGGGGCCAACGTCCTGACTTTC.

This clone was counted once. CDR3 amino acids: CASSLWERTYEQYF. The CDR3 region has the DNA TGTGCCAGCAGCTTGTGGGAGAGAACCTACGAGCAGTACTTC. The chain joins TRBV5-6 to TRBJ2-5; tentative D call: TRBD2 (5 bases). Near its end, the DNA agrees better with TRBJ2-7, so the J call may be wrong. The CDR3 consists of 14 residues. The germline gives CDR1 SGHDT, CDR2 YYEEEE.

The rearrangement uses TRBV5-4 and TRBJ1-3; 8 bases fit TRBD1. This CDR3 has 16 amino acids. After removal of 0 bases from V and 3 bases from J, the junction contained 5 bases not matched to a gene. Germline-derived CDR1 and CDR2 are SGHNT and YYREEE (reference sequence). The CDR3 DNA follows: TGTGCCAGCAGCTTGGGGCAGGGGGCGCTTGGAAACACCATATATTTT. Its protein product is CASSLGQGALGNTIYF.

DNA of the CDR3: TGTGCCAGCAGCGTTATGCCTCTAGCGGGATTTAGTGATGAGCAGTTCTTC. Encoded protein: CASSVMPLAGFSDEQFF. This chain links TRBV9 with TRBJ2-1, with 9 bases fitting TRBD2. V lost 2 bases to trimming and J lost 8 bases; unmatched junction nucleotides: 14. Germline V gene sequence: CDR1 SGDLS, CDR2 YYNGEE. The CDR3 length is 17 residues. The whole variable domain, remainder taken from reference TRBV9 and TRBJ2-1, is DSGVTQTPKHLITATGQRVTLRCSPRSGDLSVYWYQQSLDQGLQFLIQYYNGEERAKGNILERFSAQQFPDLHSELNLSSLELGDSALYFCASSVMPLAGFSDEQFFGPGTRLTVL.

The V call is TRBV27, the J call TRBJ2-7; 10 nucleotides agree with TRBD1. CDR3 length: 16 amino acids. With 5 bases clipped from V and 5 bases from J, the junction kept 12 bases outside the gene matches. Germline V gene lookup returns CDR1 MNHEY and CDR2 SMNVEV (reference sequence). CDR3 DNA sequence: TGTGCCAGCAGTCGCCCACCGGGACAGGGGAGGCACGAGCAGTACTTC. This sequence encodes CASSRPPGQGRHEQYF.

This chain joins TRBV2 and TRBJ1-1; D is perhaps TRBD1 (6 bases). The CDR3 extends over 13 amino acids. V was clipped by 2 bases and J by 10 bases, with 14 bases between them. The germline CDR1 and CDR2 sequences are SNHLY and FYNNEI. The CDR3, as DNA: TGTGCCAGCAGTGAAAACTCTGGACAGAGAGCTTTCTTT. Translated, it gives CASSENSGQRAFF.

This chain connects TRBV29-1 to TRBJ2-3; the match to TRBD2 covers 9 bases. There are 14 residues in the CDR3. V lost 7 bases to trimming and J lost 6 bases; unmatched junction nucleotides: 11. Germline V gene sequence: CDR1 SQVTM, CDR2 ANQGSEA. The DNA for the CDR3 is TGCAGCGCTGGTAGGGGAGCGGGGGGCGATACGCAGTATTTT. Translation: CSAGRGAGGDTQYF.

The rearrangement joins TRBV4-3 to TRBJ1-2; 8 bases align to TRBD1. With 3 bases clipped from V and 0 bases from J, the junction kept 9 bases outside the gene matches. CDR3 size: 17 residues. Germline CDR1 reads LGHNA; CDR2 reads YSLEER. CDR3 residues: CASSQARGQGSNYGYTF. Written as DNA, the CDR3 is TGCGCCAGCAGCCAGGCCCGCGGACAGGGTTCTAACTATGGCTACACCTTC.

The gene calls are TRBV14 and TRBJ1-2; possibly TRBD1 for D (5 bases). Germline CDR1 SGHDN, CDR2 FVKESK. CDR3 length: 14 residues. The V end was cut by 4 bases, the J end by 4 bases, with 13 bases between. The CDR3 here is CASSPKTGFYGYTF. The CDR3 nucleotides read TGTGCCAGCAGCCCGAAAACAGGATTCTATGGCTACACCTTC. The full variable domain, with the rest looked up from reference TRBV14 and TRBJ1-2, is EAGVTQFPSHSVIEKGQTVTLRCDPISGHDNLYWYRRVMGKEIKFLLHFVKESKQDESGMPNNRFLAERTGGTYSTLKVQPAELEDSGVYFCASSPKTGFYGYTFGSGTRLTVV.

Points on this clone: The sample contains more than one DNA sequence encoding this CDR3. This rearrangement joins TRBV7-2 to TRBJ1-1; 7 nucleotides agree with TRBD1. V trimming: 5 bases; J trimming: 1 base; junction bases outside the gene matches: 4. The CDR3 has 14 residues. In germline, CDR1 is SGHTA, CDR2 FQGNSA. CDR3 nucleotides: TGTGCCAGCAGCCCCTGGACAGGGAACACTGAAGCTTTCTTT. The encoded protein is CASSPWTGNTEAFF.

This chain joins TRBV2 and TRBJ2-1; TRBD2 matches 7 bases. Per the germline V gene, CDR1 is SNHLY and CDR2 is FYNNEI. Losses at the gene ends were 7 bases for V and 10 bases for J; bases not matched to a gene: 10. This CDR3 is built from 13 residues. The CDR3 spells CASTAGVESEQFF. In DNA, the CDR3 is TGTGCCAGCACTGCGGGAGTTGAAAGCGAGCAGTTCTTC.

The chain combines TRBV20-1 with TRBJ1-2; D uncertain. V was cut by 7 bases and J by 8 bases, with 14 bases left in between. This CDR3 comprises 11 residues. CDR1 is DFQATT, CDR2 SNEGSKA, per germline (reference sequence). For the CDR3, the DNA is TGCAGTGGAGGCCGCTTAGGAGGCTACACCTTC. This sequence encodes CSGGRLGGYTF.

As DNA, the CDR3 is TGTGCCAGCAGGCAGACAGGGGGCCTCACAGATACGCAGTATTTT. Protein sequence: CASRQTGGLTDTQYF. The rearrangement links TRBV6-5 to TRBJ2-3; 10 nucleotides align to TRBD1. CDR3 length: 15 residues. V was pared by 6 bases and J by 2 bases, with 5 bases of the junction left unmatched. The germline V gene encodes CDR1 MNHEY and CDR2 SVGAGI.